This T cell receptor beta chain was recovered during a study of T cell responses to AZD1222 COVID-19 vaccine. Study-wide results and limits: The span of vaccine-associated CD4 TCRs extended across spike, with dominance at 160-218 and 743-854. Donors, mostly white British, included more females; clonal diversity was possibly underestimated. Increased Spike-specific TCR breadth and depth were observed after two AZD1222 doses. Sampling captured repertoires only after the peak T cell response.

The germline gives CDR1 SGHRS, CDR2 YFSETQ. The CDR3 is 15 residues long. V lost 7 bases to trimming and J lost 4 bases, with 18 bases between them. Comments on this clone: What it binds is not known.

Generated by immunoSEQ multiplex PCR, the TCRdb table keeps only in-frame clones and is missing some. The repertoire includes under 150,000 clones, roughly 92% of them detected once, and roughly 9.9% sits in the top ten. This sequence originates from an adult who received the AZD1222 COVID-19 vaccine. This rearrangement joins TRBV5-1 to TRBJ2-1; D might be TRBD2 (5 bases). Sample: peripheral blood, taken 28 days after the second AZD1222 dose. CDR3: CASAERWGEYNEQFF. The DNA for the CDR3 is TGCGCCAGCGCCGAGAGATGGGGAGAATACAATGAGCAGTTCTTC.